The 9 T cell receptor beta chains presented below share a single source sample, sequenced in a study of T-cell reconstitution after alpha-beta-depleted transplantation in children (dated by TCRdb to about 2016). The receptor library was made with PCR. Data came from an Illumina HiSeq 2500. Molecular barcoding was employed in the preparation of TCR libraries, with unique molecular identifiers being used to normalize TCRbeta repertoire quantification. Using fastp at Q25 and MiXCR, TCRdb reprocessed the public reads and kept productive beta chains. Duplicate CDR3 protein sequences are folded into a single record with the most common DNA and genes. This sample gives hundreds of thousands of distinct CDR3 sequences in total; about 12% of them show up just once. The ten largest clones represent 4.5% to 6% of the sample. The sample here was PBMCs from the stem cell graft donor, taken from the stem cell graft. The receptors stem from a human donor who donated a stem cell graft to a child with combined immunodeficiency.

The chain's CDR3 is CASSQALAGGSTDTQYF. As DNA, the CDR3 is TGTGCCAGCAGCCAAGCACTAGCGGGGGGTAGCACAGATACGCAGTATTTT. V and J are TRBV4-2 and TRBJ2-3, with 12 bases fitting TRBD2. Germline V lookup: CDR1 LGHNA, CDR2 YNFKEQ. Germline trimming cut 1 base from V and 0 bases from J; bases unmatched to any gene: 2. This CDR3 has 17 amino acids.

This clonotype was seen a few times. This rearrangement joins TRBV6-1 to TRBJ2-1; 10 bases are a match to TRBD2. With 8 bases clipped from V and 8 bases from J, the junction kept 9 bases outside the gene matches. Germline V CDR1 and CDR2: MNHNS, SASEGT. This CDR3 spans 14 amino acids. The DNA of the CDR3 is TGTGCCAGCGGGCAACTAGCGGGGTTTGATGAGCAGTTCTTC. This encodes CASGQLAGFDEQFF.

The sample holds one count of this clonotype. The chain uses TRBV5-1 and TRBJ2-7, with D perhaps given as TRBD1 or TRBD2 (5 bases each). The germline V gene encodes CDR1 SGHRS and CDR2 YFSETQ. The CDR3 has 15 amino acids. V shed 4 bases and J shed 3 bases, with 17 bases lying between them. The CDR3 bases are TGCGCCAGCAGCGACCCCCGGGACGGAAACTACGAGCAGTACTTC. It encodes CASSDPRDGNYEQYF. Looking up the rest from reference TRBV5-1 and TRBJ2-7 gives the full variable domain: KAGVTQTPRYLIKTRGQQVTLSCSPISGHRSVSWYQQTPGQGLQFLFEYFSETQRNKGNFPGRFSGRQFSNSRSEMNVSTLELGDSALYLCASSDPRDGNYEQYFGPGTRLTVT.

The chain joins TRBV3-1 to TRBJ2-5; TRBD2 is a possible D gene (5 bases). Germline V gives CDR1 LGHDT, CDR2 YNNKEL (reference sequence). This CDR3 comprises 14 residues. With 2 bases removed from V and 3 bases from J, the gap between germline ends came to 10 bases. Here the CDR3 DNA reads TGTGCCAGCAGCCAAATGGTCGGGAAAGAGACCCAGTACTTC. This encodes CASSQMVGKETQYF.

This clonotype was observed at least ten times. This rearrangement joins TRBV7-3 to TRBJ2-2; D gene uncertain. V was pared by 2 bases and J by 5 bases, with 9 bases between. There are 14 residues in the CDR3. CDR1 and CDR2 (germline): SGHTA, FQGTGA. The chain's CDR3 is CASSLWAGTGELFF. The CDR3 nucleotides are TGTGCCAGCAGCTTATGGGCCGGGACCGGGGAGCTGTTTTTT.

The chain employs TRBV4-3 and TRBJ2-3, with D possibly TRBD2 on 7 matching bases. The germline gives CDR1 LGHNA, CDR2 YSLEER. Trimming removed 0 bases at V and 4 bases at J, with 17 bases between. The CDR3 loop spans 17 amino acids. The CDR3 nucleotides are TGCGCCAGCAGCCAAGAACCGGGGGGCCTGCACTCAGATACGCAGTATTTT. Protein product: CASSQEPGGLHSDTQYF.

The sample holds a few counts of this clonotype. This chain connects TRBV20-1 to TRBJ2-4; the D is unclear. V lost 6 bases to trimming and J lost 1 base, with 13 bases between them. This CDR3 spans 14 amino acids. Germline CDR1 reads DFQATT; CDR2 reads SNEGSKA (reference sequence). CDR3 residues: CSASGESAKNIQYF. CDR3 coding DNA: TGCAGTGCCAGTGGGGAATCGGCCAAAAACATTCAGTACTTC.

This clonotype was counted only a few times. V and J are TRBV9 and TRBJ1-2; 7 nucleotides match TRBD1. CDR1 and CDR2 from the germline V gene are SGDLS and YYNGEE. V shed 6 bases, J shed 10 bases, and the junction held 12 bases outside the gene matches. CDR3 size: 13 residues. This CDR3 is CASKDRQGNFYTF. In nucleotides, the CDR3 is TGTGCCAGCAAGGACCGACAGGGAAACTTCTACACCTTC.

This clonotype has a single count. This chain connects TRBV6-5 to TRBJ2-7; D is unclear. Deletions cut 0 bases from V and 5 bases from J, with 11 bases between. The CDR3 is 14 amino acids. CDR1 and CDR2 from the germline V gene are MNHEY and SVGAGI. The CDR3, as DNA: TGTGCCAGCAGTTACTCGGTCCAACCCGACGAGCAGTACTTC. This translates into CASSYSVQPDEQYF.